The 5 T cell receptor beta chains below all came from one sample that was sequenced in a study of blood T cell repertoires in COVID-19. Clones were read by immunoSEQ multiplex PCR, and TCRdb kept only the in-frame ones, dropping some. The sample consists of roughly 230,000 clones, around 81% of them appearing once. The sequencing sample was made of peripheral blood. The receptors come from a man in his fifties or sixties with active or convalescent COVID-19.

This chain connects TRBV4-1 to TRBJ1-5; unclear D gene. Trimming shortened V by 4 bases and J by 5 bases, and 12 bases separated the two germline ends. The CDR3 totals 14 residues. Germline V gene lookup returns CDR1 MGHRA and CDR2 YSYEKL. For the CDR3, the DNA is TGCGCCAGCAGCCTCGGGCCCGGGGATCAGCCCCAGCATTTT. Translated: CASSLGPGDQPQHF.

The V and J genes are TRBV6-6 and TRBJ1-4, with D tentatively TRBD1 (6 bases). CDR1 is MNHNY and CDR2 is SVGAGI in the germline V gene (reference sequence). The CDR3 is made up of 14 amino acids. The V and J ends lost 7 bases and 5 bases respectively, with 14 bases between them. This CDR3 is CASTGGGGNEKLFF. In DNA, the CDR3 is TGTGCCAGCACGGGGGGAGGGGGGAATGAAAAACTGTTTTTT.

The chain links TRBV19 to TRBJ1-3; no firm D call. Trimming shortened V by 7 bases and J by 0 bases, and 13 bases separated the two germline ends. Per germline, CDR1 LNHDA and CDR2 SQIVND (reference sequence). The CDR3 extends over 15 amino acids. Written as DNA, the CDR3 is TGTGCCAGTACCGAGGGCTTGAGCTCTGGAAACACCATATATTTT. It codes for CASTEGLSSGNTIYF.

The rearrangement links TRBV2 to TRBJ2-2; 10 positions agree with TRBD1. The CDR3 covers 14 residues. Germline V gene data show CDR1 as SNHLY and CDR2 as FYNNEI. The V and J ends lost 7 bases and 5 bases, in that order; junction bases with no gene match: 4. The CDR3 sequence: CASIDRGRTGELFF. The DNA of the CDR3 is TGTGCCAGCATTGACAGGGGGCGGACCGGGGAGCTGTTTTTT.

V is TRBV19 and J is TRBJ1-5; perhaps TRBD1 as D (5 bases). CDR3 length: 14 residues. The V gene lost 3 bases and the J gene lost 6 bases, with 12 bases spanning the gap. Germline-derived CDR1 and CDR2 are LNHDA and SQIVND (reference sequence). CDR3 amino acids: CASSMGRGSQPQHF. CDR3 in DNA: TGTGCCAGTAGTATGGGGAGGGGTAGTCAGCCCCAGCATTTT.